The sequence of this T cell receptor (beta chain) was determined in a study of blood T cell repertoires in COVID-19 (dated by TCRdb to about 2020). As for the study more broadly: Samples covering the acute and convalescent phases of COVID-19 were provided by collaborators in the United States, Italy and Spain. The sample metadata nearly always contained a de-identified subject ID, COVID-19 status, age in years and sex. HLA class I and class II types, where available, came from metadata supplied by the sample provider rather than from assay-based typing. The repertoires were released in a freely available public database intended as a resource for research on the immune response to SARS-CoV-2. Subjects who had been exposed to COVID-19, were actively infected with it, or had recovered from it provided the deeply sampled blood TCRbeta repertoires that made up the dataset. The samples were drawn from the first 160 participants of the ongoing ImmuneRACE study and from over a thousand subjects provided by 6 global collaborators. The prospective study material was composed of cDNA or gDNA derived from T cells, B-cell-depleted T cells, or PBMCs. The investigation overall reported the following: Clinical and demographic metadata were provided uncurated, with the amount varying by source and participant.

The immunoSEQ Assay, a bias-controlled multiplex PCR, was used to amplify TCRbeta CDR3 regions from genomic DNA. The source study handled its data this way. The number of nucleated cells in each sample was estimated from the amplification of reference gene primers within the assay. Sequence reads were collapsed and filtered to measure the absolute abundance of every unique TCRbeta CDR3 rearrangement. For each sample, productive Simpson clonality was calculated as the square root of Simpson's diversity index over productive rearrangements. As stored in TCRdb, this immuneACCESS dataset retains in-frame rearrangements with V and J assigned. A fraction of the clones does not appear; measured against another copy, unresolved V genes explain less than half of the discrepancy, and the remainder lacks a known reason. The V and J calls and the clone size are those of that table, but D and trimming were determined from the DNA. For this sample the table gives hundreds of thousands of clones, of which about nine tenths were detected only once. The top ten clonotypes cover around 1% of the sample.

Participants in the prospective study were enrolled through a virtual design, were aged about 18 to 90 years, and lived in about two dozen United States geographic areas. In the prospective study, cohorts were assigned on the basis of participant-reported clinical history obtained from a screening survey and a study questionnaire. Exposed participants were defined as having been in contact with someone with a PCR-confirmed or clinician-diagnosed COVID-19 case within 2 weeks of study entry. In the prospective study, mobile phlebotomists collected whole blood, serum and a nasopharyngeal or oropharyngeal swab from each participant. Prospective study participants could optionally give additional blood draws and questionnaires over a 2-month period. Before DNA extraction, prospective study blood samples were shipped either frozen or at room temperature. In regard to this clone: The antigen it recognizes is unknown. The input lacks base qualities; no much larger clone sits a single base away.

Taken from cysteine to phenylalanine, the CDR3 has 14 residues. Only the CDR3 DNA stays, 42 bases, in frame from base 1. For CDR1 and CDR2, the germline V gene lists SGHRS and YFSETQ. V is pared back by 4 bases and J by 6 bases, with 16 bases lying between the germline termini. Here the chain combines TRBV5-1 and TRBJ1-1, and the D gene may be TRBD1, 6 bases matching. This TCR derives from a man aged 45 to 65 who had been exposed to COVID-19. Sequenced material: PBMCs or T cells enriched from blood (not recorded which). The DNA reads TGCGCCAGCAGCATTCGGACAGCAAGTTCTGAAGCTTTCTTT. This yields the protein CASSIRTASSEAFF.